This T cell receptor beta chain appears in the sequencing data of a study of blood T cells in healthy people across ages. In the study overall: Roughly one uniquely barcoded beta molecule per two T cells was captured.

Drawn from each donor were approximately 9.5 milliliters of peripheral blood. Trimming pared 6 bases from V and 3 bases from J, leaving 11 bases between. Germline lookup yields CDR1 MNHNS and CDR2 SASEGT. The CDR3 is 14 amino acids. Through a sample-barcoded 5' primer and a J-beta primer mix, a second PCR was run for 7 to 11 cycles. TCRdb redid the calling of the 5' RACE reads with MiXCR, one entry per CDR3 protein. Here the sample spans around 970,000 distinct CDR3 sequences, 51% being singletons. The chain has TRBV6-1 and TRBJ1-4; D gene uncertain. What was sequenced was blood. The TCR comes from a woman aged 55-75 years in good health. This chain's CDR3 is CASSTPDSNEKLFF. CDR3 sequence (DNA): TGTGCCAGCAGCACACCTGACTCTAATGAAAAACTGTTTTTT.